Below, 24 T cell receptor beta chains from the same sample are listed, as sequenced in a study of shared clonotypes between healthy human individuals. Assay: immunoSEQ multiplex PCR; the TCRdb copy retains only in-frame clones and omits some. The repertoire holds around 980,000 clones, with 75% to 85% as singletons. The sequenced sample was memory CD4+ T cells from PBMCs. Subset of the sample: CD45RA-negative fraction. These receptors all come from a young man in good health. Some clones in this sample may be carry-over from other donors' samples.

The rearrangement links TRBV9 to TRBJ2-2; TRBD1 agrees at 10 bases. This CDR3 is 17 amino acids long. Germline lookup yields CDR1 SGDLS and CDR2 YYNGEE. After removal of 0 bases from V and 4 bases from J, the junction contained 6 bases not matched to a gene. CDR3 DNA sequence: TGTGCCAGCAGCGTAGGGACAGGGGGTAGAGGCACCGGGGAGCTGTTTTTT. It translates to CASSVGTGGRGTGELFF.

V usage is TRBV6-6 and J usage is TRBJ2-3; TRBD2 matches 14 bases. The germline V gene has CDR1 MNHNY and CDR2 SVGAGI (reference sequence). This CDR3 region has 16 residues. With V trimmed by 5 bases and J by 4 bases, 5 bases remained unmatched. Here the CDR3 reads CASSMTSGRASDTQYF. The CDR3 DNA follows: TGTGCCAGCAGTATGACTAGCGGGAGGGCTTCAGATACGCAGTATTTT.

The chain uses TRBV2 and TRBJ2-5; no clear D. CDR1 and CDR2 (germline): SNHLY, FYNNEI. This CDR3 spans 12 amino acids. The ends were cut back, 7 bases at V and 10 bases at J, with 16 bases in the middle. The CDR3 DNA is TGTGCCAGCACCACCGGGCCTCAAGGCCAGTACTTC. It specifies CASTTGPQGQYF.

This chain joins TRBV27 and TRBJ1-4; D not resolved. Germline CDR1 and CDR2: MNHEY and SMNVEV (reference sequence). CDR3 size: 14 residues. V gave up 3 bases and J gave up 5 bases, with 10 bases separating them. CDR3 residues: CASSFYSGNEKLFF. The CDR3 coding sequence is TGTGCCAGCAGTTTTTACTCTGGGAATGAAAAACTGTTTTTT.

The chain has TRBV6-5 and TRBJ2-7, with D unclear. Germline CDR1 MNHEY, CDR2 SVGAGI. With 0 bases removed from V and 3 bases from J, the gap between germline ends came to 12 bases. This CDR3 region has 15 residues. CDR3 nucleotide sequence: TGTGCCAGCAGTTACTCGGTCTACCGTCTCTACGAGCAGTACTTC. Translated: CASSYSVYRLYEQYF.

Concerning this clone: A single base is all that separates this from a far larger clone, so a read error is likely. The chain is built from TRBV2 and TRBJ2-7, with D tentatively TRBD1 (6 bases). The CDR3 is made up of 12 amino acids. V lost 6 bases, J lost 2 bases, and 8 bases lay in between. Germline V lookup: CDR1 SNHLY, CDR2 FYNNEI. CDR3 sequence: CASRDRTYEQYF. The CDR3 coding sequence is TGTGCCAGCAGGGACAGAACCTACGAGCAGTACTTC. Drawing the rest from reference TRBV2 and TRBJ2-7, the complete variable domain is EPEVTQTPSHQVTQMGQEVILRCVPISNHLYFYWYRQILGQKVEFLVSFYNNEISEKSEIFDDQFSVERPDGSNFTLKIRSTKLEDSAMYFCASRDRTYEQYFGPGTRLTVT.

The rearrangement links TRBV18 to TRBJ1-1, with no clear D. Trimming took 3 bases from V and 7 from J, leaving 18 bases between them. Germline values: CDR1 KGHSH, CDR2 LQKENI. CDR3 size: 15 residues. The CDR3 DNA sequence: TGTGCCAGCTCACCGGGATCTGAGTCAAACGGTGAAGCTTTCTTT. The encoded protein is CASSPGSESNGEAFF.

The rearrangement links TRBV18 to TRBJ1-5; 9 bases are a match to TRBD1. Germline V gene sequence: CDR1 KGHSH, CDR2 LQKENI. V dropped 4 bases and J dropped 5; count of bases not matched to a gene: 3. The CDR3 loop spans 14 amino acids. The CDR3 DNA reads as TGTGCCAGCTCACAACAGGGGGCCGATCAGCCCCAGCATTTT. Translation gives CASSQQGADQPQHF. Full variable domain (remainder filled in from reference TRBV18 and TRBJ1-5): NAGVMQNPRHLVRRRGQEARLRCSPMKGHSHVYWYRQLPEEGLKFMVYLQKENIIDESGMPKERFSAEFPKEGPSILRIQQVVRGDSAAYFCASSQQGADQPQHFGDGTRLSIL.

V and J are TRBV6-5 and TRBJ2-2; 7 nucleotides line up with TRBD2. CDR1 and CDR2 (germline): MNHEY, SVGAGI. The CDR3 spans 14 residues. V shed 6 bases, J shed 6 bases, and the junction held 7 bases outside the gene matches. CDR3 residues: CASRNGGWAGELFF. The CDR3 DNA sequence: TGTGCCAGCAGGAACGGGGGGTGGGCCGGGGAGCTGTTTTTT.

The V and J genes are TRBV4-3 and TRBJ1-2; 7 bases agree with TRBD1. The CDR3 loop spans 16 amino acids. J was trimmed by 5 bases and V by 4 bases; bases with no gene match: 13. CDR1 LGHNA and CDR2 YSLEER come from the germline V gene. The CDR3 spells CASSLSRGQSSYGYTF. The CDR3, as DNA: TGCGCCAGCAGCCTTAGCAGGGGACAGAGTTCTTATGGCTACACCTTC.

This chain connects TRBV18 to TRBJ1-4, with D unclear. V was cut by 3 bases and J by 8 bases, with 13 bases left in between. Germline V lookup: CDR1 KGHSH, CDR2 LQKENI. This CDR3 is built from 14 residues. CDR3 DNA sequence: TGTGCCAGCTCACCCAGCAAATCGAGGGAAAAACTGTTTTTT. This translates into CASSPSKSREKLFF.

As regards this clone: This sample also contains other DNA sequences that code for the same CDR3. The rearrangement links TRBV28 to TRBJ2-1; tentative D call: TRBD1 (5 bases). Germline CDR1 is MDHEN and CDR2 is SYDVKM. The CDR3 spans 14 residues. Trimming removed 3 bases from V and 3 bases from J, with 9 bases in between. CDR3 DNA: TGTGCCAGCAGTTTGAATACAGGCTACAATGAGCAGTTCTTC. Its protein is CASSLNTGYNEQFF.

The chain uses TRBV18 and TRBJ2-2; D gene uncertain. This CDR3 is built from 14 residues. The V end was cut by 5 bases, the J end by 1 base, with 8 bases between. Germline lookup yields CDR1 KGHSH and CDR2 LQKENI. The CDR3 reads CASSSQLNTGELFF. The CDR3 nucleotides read TGTGCCAGCTCAAGTCAGCTGAACACCGGGGAGCTGTTTTTT.

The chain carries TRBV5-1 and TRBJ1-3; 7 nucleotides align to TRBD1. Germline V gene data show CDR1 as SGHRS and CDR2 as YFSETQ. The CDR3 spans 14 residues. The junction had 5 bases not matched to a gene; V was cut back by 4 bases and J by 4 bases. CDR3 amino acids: CASSEQGLGNTIYF. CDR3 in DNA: TGCGCCAGCAGCGAACAGGGGCTCGGAAACACCATATATTTT.

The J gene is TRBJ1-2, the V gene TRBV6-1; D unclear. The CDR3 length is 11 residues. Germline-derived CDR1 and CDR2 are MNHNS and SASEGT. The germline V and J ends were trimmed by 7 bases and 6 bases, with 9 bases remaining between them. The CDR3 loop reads CASNEENGYTF. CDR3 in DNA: TGTGCCAGCAATGAGGAGAATGGCTACACCTTC.

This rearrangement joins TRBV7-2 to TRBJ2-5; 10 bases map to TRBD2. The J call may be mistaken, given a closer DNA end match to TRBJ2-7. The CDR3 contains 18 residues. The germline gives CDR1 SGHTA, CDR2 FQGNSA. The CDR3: CASSPWVIAGGRPYEQYF. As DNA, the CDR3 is TGTGCCAGCAGCCCTTGGGTAATAGCGGGAGGCCGACCCTACGAGCAGTACTTC.

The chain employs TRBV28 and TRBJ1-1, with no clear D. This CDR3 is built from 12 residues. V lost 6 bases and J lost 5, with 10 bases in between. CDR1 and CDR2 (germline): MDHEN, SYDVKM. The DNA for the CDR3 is TGTGCCAGCAGACCCAGAGGGACTGAAGCTTTCTTT. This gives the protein CASRPRGTEAFF. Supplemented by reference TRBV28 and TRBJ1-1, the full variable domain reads DVKVTQSSRYLVKRTGEKVFLECVQDMDHENMFWYRQDPGLGLRLIYFSYDVKMKEKGDIPEGYSVSREKKERFSLILESASTNQTSMYLCASRPRGTEAFFGQGTRLTVV.

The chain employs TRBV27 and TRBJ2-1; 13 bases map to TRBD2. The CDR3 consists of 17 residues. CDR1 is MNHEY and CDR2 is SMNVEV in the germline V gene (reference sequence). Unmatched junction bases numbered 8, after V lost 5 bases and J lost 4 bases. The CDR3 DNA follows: TGTGCCAGCAGTCCCAGACTAGCGGGAGGCGCTTACAATGAGCAGTTCTTC. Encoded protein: CASSPRLAGGAYNEQFF.

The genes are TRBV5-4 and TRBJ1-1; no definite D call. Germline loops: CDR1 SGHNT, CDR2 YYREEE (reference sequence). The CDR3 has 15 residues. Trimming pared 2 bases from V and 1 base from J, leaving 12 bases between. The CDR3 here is CASSLDALRNTEAFF. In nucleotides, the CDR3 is TGTGCCAGCAGCTTAGATGCCCTCCGGAACACTGAAGCTTTCTTT.

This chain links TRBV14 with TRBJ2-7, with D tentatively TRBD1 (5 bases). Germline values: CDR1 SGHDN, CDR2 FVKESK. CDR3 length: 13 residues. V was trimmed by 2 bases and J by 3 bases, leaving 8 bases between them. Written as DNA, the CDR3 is TGTGCCAGCAGCCAATTCCAGGGCTACGAGCAGTACTTC. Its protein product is CASSQFQGYEQYF.

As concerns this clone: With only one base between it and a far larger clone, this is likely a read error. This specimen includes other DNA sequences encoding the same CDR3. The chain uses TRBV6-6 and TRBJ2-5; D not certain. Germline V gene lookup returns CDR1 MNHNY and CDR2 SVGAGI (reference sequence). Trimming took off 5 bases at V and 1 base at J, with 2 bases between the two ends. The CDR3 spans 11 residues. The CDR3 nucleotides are TGTGCCAGCAGTCCCCAAGAGACCCAGTACTTC. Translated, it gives CASSPQETQYF.

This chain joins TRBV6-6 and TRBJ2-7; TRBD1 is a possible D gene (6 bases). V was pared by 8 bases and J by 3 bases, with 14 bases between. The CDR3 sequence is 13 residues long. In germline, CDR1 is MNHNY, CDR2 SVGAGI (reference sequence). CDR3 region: CASSQGQGYEQYF. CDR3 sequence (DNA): TGTGCCAGCTCTCAGGGGCAGGGCTACGAGCAGTACTTC.

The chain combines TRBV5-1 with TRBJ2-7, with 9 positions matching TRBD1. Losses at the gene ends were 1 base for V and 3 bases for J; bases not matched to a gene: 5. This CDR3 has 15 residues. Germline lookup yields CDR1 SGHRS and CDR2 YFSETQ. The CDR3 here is CASSLNRDRDYEQYF. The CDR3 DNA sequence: TGCGCCAGCAGCTTGAATCGGGACAGGGACTACGAGCAGTACTTC.

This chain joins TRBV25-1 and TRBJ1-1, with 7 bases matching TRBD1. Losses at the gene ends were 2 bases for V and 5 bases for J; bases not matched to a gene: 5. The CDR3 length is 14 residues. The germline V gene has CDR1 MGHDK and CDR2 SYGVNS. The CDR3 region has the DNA TGTGCCAGCAGTGAACCAGGGGGTCGGACTGAAGCTTTCTTT. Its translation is CASSEPGGRTEAFF.